This TCR beta chain comes out of a study of Graves' ophthalmopathy and Graves' hyperthyroidism. In the case of this clonotype: No antigen is known for it.

Study-wide results and limits: Most expanded clonotypes from thyroid (those above 0.001 frequency) were also found in blood.

Amplification targeted the TCR beta CDR3 regions, with RNA transcripts as the source material. A first-round RT-PCR used HTBI primers, followed by a second-round multiplex PCR. One entry per CDR3 protein, called by TCRdb with MiXCR from the multiplex PCR reads. This table has about 210,000 distinct CDR3 sequences, about 32% appearing once. PBMCs had their origin in fresh peripheral blood (about 10 ml). The origin of this receptor is a man aged 45-65 years with Graves' ophthalmopathy. The source material was peripheral blood.

The CDR3 nucleotides read TGCGCCAGCAGCCAGGTGGACAGGGTAACCGGGGAGCTGTTTTTT. It specifies CASSQVDRVTGELFF. J is TRBJ2-2 and V is TRBV4-3; TRBD1 agrees at 8 bases. The CDR3 runs to 15 residues. Looked up from germline, CDR1 is LGHNA and CDR2 is YSLEER. With 3 bases clipped from V and 5 bases from J, the junction kept 5 bases outside the gene matches.